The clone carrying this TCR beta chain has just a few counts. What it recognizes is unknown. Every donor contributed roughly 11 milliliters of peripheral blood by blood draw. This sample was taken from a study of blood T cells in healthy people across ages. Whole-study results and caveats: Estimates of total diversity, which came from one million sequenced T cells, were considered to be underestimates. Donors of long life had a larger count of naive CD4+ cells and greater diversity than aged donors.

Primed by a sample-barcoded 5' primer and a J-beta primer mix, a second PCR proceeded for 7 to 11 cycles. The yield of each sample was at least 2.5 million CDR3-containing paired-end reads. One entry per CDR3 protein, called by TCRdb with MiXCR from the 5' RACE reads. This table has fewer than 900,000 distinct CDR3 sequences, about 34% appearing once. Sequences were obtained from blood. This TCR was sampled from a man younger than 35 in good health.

The CDR3, as DNA: TGTGCCAGCAGCGACTCGGACGGACCGGCTAATGAAAAACTGTTTTTT. The encoded protein is CASSDSDGPANEKLFF. The gene calls are TRBV6-5 and TRBJ1-4; D is ambiguous. With 6 bases removed from V and 3 bases from J, the gap between germline ends came to 17 bases. Germline CDR1 is MNHEY and CDR2 is SVGAGI. The CDR3 totals 16 residues.